Reported below is one TCR beta chain. What it recognizes is unknown. This sample was taken from a study of blood T cells in healthy people across ages. Study-level points and caveats: Higher diversity and more naive CD4+ cells were features of long-lived donors, compared to aged donors.

The CDR3 consists of 16 residues. Trimming removed 0 bases from V and 3 bases from J; junction bases left unmatched: 10. CDR1 DFQATT and CDR2 SNEGSKA come from the germline V gene (reference sequence). Each donor was a healthy Caucasian individual from Russia, aged roughly 6 to 95. Staff drew around 10 milliliters of peripheral blood from each donor. Alongside a J-beta primer mix, a sample-barcoded 5' primer served in a second PCR lasting 7 to 11 cycles. The authors tagged each cDNA molecule using a template-switch adaptor with 12 random nucleotides. TCRdb recomputed calls from the 5' RACE reads with MiXCR, one row per CDR3 protein. The sample lists approximately 800,000 distinct CDR3 sequences, about 62% occurring once.

This chain uses TRBV20-1 with TRBJ2-7; TRBD2 matches at 8 bases. The sample comprised blood. The sequence was obtained from a man under 40 in good health. In DNA, the CDR3 is TGCAGTGCTAGAGAAACCCCACGAGCGGGGGACTACGAGCAGTACTTC. Protein: CSARETPRAGDYEQYF.